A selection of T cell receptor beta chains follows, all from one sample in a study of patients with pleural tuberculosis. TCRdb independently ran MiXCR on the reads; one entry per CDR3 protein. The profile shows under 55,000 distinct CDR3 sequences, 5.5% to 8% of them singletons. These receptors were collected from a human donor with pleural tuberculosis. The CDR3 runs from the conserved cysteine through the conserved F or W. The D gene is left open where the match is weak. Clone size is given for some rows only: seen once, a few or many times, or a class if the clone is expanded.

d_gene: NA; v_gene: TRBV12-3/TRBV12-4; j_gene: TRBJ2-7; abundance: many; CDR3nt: TGTGCCAGCACCGAGGTCTATTCTAGCTCCTACGAGCAGTACTTC; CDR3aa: CASTEVYSSSYEQYF
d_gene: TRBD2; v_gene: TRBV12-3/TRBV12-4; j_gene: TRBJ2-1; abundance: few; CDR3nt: TGTGCCAGCATAGCGGGAGGAGGCAATGAGCAGTTCTTC; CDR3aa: CASIAGGGNEQFF
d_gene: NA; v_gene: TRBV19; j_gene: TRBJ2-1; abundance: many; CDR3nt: TGTGCCAGTAGTATAGGGTCCATGTTCAATGAGCAGTTCTTC; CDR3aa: CASSIGSMFNEQFF
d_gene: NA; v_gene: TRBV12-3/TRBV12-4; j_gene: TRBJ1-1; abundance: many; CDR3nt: TGTGCCAGCAGTTTAACGCAGGATGTGGCTTTCTTT; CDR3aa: CASSLTQDVAFF
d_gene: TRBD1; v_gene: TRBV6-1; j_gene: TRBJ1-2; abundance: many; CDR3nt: TGTGCCAGCAGTCTACAGGGGTTAGGGGGCTACACCTTC; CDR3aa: CASSLQGLGGYTF
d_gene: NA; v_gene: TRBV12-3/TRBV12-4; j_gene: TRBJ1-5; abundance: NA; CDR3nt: TGTGCCGGCCGCCCCCGGGGACATAACAATCAGCCCCAGCATTTT; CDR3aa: CAGRPRGHNNQPQHF
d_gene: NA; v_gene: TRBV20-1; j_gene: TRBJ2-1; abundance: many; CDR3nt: TGCAGTGCTAGAGTAGGAGTCTATGAGCAGTTCTTC; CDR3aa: CSARVGVYEQFF
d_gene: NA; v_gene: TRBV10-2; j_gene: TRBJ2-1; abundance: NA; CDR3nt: TGCGCCAGCAGTGACCCACCCAATAATGAGCAGTTCTTC; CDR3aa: CASSDPPNNEQFF
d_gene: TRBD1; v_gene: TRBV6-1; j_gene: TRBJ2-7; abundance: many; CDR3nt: TGTGCCAGCTCTAGCGGGACAGGGGGCTACGAGCAGTACTTC; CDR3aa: CASSSGTGGYEQYF
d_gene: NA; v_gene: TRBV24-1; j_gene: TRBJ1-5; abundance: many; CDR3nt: TGTGCCACCAGTGATCCCGGACAGACCTCCGGTCAGCCCCAGCATTTT; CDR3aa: CATSDPGQTSGQPQHF
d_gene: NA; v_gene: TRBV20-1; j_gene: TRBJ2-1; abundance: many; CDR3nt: TGCAGTGCTAGAGACGGCCCTGAGCAGTTCTTC; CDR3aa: CSARDGPEQFF
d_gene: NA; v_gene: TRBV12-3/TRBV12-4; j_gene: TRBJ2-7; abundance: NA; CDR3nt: TGTGCCAGCAGTTTATCGGCCGAGCAGTACTTC; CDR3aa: CASSLSAEQYF
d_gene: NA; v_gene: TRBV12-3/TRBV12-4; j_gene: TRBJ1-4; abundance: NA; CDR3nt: TGTGCCAGCAGTCCGGGACAAATTAATGAAAAACTGTTTTTT; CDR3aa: CASSPGQINEKLFF
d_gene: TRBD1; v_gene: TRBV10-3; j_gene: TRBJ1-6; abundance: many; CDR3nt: TGTGCCATCAGTATTAACAGGGGCCATAATTCACCCCTCCACTTT; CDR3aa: CAISINRGHNSPLHF
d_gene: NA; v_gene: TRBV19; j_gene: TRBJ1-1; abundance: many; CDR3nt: TGTGCCAGTAGTGAGCTGAACACTGAAGCTTTCTTT; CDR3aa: CASSELNTEAFF
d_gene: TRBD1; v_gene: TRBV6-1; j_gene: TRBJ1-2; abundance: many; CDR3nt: TGTGCCAGCAGTGGGACCGGGACAGGGGGCCCTGGCTACACCTTC; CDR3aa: CASSGTGTGGPGYTF
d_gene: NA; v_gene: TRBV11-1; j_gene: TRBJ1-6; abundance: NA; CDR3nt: TGTGCCAGCAGCGCCGAGGCGGGACGGAGAAGGAATTCACCCCTCCACTTT; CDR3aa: CASSAEAGRRRNSPLHF
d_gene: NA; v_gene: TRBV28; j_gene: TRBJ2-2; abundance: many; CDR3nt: TGTGCCGTAGGATCGGGACCCGGGGAGCTGTTTTTT; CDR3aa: CAVGSGPGELFF
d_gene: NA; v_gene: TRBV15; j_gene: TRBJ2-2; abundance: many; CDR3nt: TGTGCCACCAGCAGAGTTCAAGCCGGGGAGCTGTTTTTT; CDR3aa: CATSRVQAGELFF
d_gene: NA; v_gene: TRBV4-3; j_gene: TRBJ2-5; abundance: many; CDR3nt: TGCGCCAGCAGCCCCGGACTGATACAAGAGACCCAGTACTTC; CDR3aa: CASSPGLIQETQYF
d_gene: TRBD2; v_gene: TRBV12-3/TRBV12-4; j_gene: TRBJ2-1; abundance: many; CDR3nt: TGTGCCAGCAGTTTTTCTAGCGGGACGGGCGAGCAGTTCTTC; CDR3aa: CASSFSSGTGEQFF
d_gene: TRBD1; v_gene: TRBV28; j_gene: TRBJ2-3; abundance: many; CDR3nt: TGTGCCACCCTGATGGGAACAGGGGGCGCAGATACGCAGTATTTT; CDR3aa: CATLMGTGGADTQYF
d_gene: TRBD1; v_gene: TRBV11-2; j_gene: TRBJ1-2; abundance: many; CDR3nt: TGTGCCAGCAGCTTGGACAGGGGGCGGGATGGCTACACCTTC; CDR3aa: CASSLDRGRDGYTF
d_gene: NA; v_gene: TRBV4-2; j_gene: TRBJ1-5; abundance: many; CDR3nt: TGTGCCAGCAGCCAAGATCTAGAACAGCCCCAGCATTTT; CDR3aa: CASSQDLEQPQHF